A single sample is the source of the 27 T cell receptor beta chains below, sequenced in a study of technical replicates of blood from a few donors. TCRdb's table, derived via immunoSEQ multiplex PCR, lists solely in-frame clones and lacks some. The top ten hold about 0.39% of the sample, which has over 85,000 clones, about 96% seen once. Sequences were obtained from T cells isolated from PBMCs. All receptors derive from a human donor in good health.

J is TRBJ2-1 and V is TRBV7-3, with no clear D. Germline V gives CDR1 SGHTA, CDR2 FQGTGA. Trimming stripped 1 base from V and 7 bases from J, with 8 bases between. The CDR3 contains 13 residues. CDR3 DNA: TGTGCCAGCAGCTTAAATAACGGTAATGAGCAGTTCTTC. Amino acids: CASSLNNGNEQFF.

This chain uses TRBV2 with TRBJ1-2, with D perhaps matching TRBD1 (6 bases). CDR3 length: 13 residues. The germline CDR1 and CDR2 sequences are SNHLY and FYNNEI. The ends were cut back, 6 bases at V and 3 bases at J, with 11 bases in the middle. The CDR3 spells CASSQQGYYGYTF. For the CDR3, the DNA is TGTGCCAGCAGCCAACAGGGCTACTATGGCTACACCTTC.

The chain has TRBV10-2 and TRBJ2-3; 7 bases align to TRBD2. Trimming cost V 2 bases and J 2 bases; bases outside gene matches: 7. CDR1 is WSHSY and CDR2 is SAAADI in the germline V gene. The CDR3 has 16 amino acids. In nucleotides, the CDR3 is TGCGCCAGCAGTGAGAGAAAGCGGGGAGTCACAGATACGCAGTATTTT. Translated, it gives CASSERKRGVTDTQYF.

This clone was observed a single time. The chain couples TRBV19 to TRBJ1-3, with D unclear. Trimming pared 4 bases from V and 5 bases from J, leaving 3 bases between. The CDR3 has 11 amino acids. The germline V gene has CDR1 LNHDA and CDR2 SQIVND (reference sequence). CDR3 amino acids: CASSTRNTIYF. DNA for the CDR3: TGTGCCAGTAGTACCAGAAACACCATATATTTT.

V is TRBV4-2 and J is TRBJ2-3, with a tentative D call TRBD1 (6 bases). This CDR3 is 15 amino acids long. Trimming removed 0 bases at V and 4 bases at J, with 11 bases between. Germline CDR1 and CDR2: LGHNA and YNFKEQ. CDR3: CASSQEVRGPDTQYF. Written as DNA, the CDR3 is TGTGCCAGCAGCCAAGAAGTCAGGGGACCAGATACGCAGTATTTT.

For the CDR3, the DNA is TGTGCCAGTAGTAGGGGACAGGGGTACACAGATACGCAGTATTTT. Translation: CASSRGQGYTDTQYF. The chain recombines TRBV19 with TRBJ2-3, with 10 bases that match TRBD1. The CDR3 runs to 15 residues. Germline trimming cut 4 bases from V and 2 bases from J; bases unmatched to any gene: 3. Germline CDR1 reads LNHDA; CDR2 reads SQIVND (reference sequence). Complete variable domain (other parts from reference TRBV19 and TRBJ2-3): DGGITQSPKYLFRKEGQNVTLSCEQNLNHDAMYWYRQDPGQGLRLIYYSQIVNDFQKGDIAEGYSVSREKKESFPLTVTSAQKNPTAFYLCASSRGQGYTDTQYFGPGTRLTVL.

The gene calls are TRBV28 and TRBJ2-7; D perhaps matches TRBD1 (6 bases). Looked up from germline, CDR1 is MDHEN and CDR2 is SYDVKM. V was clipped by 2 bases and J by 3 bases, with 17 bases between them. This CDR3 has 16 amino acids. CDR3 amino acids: CASSLTTDRHYYEQYF. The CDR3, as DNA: TGTGCCAGCAGTTTAACCACCGACAGGCACTACTACGAGCAGTACTTC.

CDR3 sequence (DNA): TGTGCCAGCAGTGAAGGGCCTAACACTGAAGCTTTCTTT. The encoded protein is CASSEGPNTEAFF. The chain joins TRBV25-1 to TRBJ1-1; no reliable D call. The CDR3 extends over 13 amino acids. The V and J ends lost 2 bases and 2 bases respectively, with 6 bases between them. CDR1 is MGHDK, CDR2 SYGVNS, per germline.

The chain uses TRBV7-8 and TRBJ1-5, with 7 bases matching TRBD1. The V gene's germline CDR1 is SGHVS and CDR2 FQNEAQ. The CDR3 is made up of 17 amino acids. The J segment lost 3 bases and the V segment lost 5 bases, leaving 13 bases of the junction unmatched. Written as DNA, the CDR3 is TGTGCCAGCAGCCCGCCTGGAGGGGGCGGTAACAATCAGCCCCAGCATTTT. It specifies CASSPPGGGGNNQPQHF.

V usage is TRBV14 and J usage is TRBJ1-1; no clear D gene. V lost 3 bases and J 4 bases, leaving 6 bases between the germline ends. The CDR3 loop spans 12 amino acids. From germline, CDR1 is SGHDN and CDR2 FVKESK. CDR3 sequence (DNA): TGTGCCAGCAGCCAGTCCCTCACTGAAGCTTTCTTT. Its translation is CASSQSLTEAFF.

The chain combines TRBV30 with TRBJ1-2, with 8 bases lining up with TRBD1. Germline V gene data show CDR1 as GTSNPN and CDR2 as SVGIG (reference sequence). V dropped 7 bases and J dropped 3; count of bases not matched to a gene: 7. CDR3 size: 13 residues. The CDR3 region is CAYLGQEDYGYTF. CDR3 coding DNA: TGTGCCTACCTGGGACAGGAGGACTATGGCTACACCTTC.

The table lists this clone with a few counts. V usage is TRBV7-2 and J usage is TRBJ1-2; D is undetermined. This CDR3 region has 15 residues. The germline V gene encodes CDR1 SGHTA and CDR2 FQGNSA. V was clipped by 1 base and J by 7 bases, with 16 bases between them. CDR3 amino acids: CASSLDTEEGRGYTF. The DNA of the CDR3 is TGTGCCAGCAGCTTAGATACCGAAGAGGGCCGTGGCTACACCTTC.

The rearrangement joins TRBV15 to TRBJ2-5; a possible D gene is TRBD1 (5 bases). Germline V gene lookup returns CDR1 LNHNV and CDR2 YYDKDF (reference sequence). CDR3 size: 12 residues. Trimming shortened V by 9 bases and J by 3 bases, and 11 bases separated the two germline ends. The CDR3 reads CATNQGEETQYF. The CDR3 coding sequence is TGTGCCACAAATCAGGGTGAAGAGACCCAGTACTTC.

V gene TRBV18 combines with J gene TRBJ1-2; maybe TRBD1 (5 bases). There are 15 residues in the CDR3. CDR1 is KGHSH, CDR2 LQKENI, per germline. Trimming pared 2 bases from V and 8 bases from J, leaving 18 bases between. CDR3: CASSPAMGGARGYTF. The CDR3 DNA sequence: TGTGCCAGCTCACCAGCTATGGGCGGGGCAAGGGGCTACACCTTC.

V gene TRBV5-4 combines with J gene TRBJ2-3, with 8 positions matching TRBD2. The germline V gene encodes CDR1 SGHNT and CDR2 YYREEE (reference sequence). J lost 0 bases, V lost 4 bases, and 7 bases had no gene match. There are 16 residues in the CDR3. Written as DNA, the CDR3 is TGTGCCAGCAGCCCTAGACTAGCGCCTAGCACAGATACGCAGTATTTT. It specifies CASSPRLAPSTDTQYF.

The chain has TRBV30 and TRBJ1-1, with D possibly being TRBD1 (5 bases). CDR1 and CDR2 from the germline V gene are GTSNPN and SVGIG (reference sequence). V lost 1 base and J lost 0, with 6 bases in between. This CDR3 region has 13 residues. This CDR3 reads CAWSEGMNTEAFF. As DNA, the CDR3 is TGTGCCTGGAGTGAGGGGATGAACACTGAAGCTTTCTTT.

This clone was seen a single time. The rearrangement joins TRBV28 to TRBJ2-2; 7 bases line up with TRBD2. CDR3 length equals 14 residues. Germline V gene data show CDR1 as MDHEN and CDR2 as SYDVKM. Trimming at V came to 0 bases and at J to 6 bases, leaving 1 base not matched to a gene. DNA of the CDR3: TGTGCCAGCAGTTTATGGGGGGGGTCCGGGGAGCTGTTTTTT. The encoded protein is CASSLWGGSGELFF.

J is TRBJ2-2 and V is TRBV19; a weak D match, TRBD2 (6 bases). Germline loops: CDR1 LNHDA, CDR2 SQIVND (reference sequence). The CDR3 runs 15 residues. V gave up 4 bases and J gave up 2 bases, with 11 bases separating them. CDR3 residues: CASSTGTYNTGELFF. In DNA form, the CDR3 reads TGTGCCAGTAGTACCGGGACTTATAACACCGGGGAGCTGTTTTTT.

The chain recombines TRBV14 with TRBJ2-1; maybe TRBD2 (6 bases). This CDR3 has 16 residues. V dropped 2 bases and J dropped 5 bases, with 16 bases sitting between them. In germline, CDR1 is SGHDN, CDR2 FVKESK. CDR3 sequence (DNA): TGTGCCAGCAGCCAACCTAGCGACGATATCCACAATGAGCAGTTCTTC. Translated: CASSQPSDDIHNEQFF.

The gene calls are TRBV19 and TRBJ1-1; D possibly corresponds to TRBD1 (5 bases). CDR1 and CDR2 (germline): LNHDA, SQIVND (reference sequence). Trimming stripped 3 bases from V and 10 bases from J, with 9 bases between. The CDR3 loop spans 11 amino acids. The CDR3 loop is CASSMMGLAFF. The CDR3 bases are TGTGCCAGTAGTATGATGGGGCTAGCTTTCTTT.

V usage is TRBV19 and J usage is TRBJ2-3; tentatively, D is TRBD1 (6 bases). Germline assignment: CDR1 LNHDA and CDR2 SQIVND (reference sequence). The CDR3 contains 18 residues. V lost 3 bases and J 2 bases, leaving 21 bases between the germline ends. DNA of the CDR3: TGTGCCAGTAGTATCCCCGACAGGCAGAATAGGGTCACAGATACGCAGTATTTT. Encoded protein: CASSIPDRQNRVTDTQYF.

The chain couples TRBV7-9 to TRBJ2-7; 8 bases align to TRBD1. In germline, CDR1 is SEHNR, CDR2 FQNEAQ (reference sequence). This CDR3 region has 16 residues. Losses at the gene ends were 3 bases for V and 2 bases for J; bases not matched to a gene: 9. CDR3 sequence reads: CASSFQSDRVPYEQYF. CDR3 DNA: TGTGCCAGCAGCTTTCAGTCGGACAGGGTACCCTACGAGCAGTACTTC.

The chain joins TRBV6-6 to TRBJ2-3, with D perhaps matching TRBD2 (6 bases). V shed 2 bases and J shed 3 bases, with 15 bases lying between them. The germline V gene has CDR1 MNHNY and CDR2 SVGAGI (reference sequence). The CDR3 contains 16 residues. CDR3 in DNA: TGTGCCAGCAGTTACCGGGCGGGATATGGAACAGATACGCAGTATTTT. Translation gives CASSYRAGYGTDTQYF.

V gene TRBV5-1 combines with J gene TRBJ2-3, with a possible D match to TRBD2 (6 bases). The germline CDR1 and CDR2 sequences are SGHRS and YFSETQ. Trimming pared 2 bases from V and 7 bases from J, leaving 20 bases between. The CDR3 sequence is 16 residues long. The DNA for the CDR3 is TGCGCCAGCAGCTTTTTTGAGTCGGGAGATTCCCATACGCAGTATTTT. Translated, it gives CASSFFESGDSHTQYF.

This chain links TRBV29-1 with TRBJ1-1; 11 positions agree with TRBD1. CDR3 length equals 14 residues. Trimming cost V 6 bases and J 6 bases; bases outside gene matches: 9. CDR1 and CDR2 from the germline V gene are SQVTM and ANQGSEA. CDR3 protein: CSVQPGTGGPEAFF. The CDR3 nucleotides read TGCAGCGTACAGCCCGGGACAGGGGGGCCTGAAGCTTTCTTT. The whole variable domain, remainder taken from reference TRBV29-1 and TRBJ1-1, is SAVISQKPSRDICQRGTSLTIQCQVDSQVTMMFWYRQQPGQSLTLIATANQGSEATYESGFVIDKFPISRPNLTFSTLTVSNMSPEDSSIYLCSVQPGTGGPEAFFGQGTRLTVV.

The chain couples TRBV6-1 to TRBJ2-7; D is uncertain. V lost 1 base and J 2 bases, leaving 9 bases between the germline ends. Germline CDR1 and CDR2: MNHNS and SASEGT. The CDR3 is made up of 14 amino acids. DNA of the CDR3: TGTGCCAGCAGTGAAGGACTTCTAACCTACGAGCAGTACTTC. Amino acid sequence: CASSEGLLTYEQYF.

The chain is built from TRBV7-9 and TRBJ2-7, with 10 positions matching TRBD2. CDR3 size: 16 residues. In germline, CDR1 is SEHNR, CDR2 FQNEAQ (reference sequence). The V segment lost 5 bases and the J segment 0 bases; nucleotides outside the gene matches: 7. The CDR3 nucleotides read TGTGCCAGCAGCCAGGGGGCTAGCGGGGGCTCCTACGAGCAGTACTTC. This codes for CASSQGASGGSYEQYF. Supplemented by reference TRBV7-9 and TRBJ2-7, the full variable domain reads DTGVSQNPRHKITKRGQNVTFRCDPISEHNRLYWYRQTLGQGPEFLTYFQNEAQLEKSRLLSDRFSAERPKGSFSTLEIQRTEQGDSAMYLCASSQGASGGSYEQYFGPGTRLTVT.